These T cell receptor beta chains were read from a single sample in a study of T cells in localized non-small cell lung cancer. Profiling relied on immunoSEQ multiplex PCR, and the TCRdb table lists in-frame clones only, not all of them. The table shows about 39,000 clones, with more than 75% occurring only once. The starting material was PBMCs, obtained before any cancer treatment. The origin of the receptors is a woman aged 35 to 70 with stage II squamous cell lung carcinoma. Each CDR3 is given with its conserved first and last residue. The order of the fields is J gene, V gene, D gene, clone size, CDR3 length, CDR3 protein, CDR3 DNA. The D gene is left open where the match is weak. A clone size is listed for some rows: how often the clone was seen (once, few, many), or a class if it is expanded.

TRBJ2-3	TRBV7-8	NA	NA	13	CASSWSREDTQYF	TGTGCCAGCAGCTGGTCCCGGGAAGATACGCAGTATTTT
TRBJ2-1	TRBV19	TRBD2	NA	16	CASSIGEARGGVKQFF	TGTGCCAGTAGTATTGGAGAAGCGCGGGGGGGAGTTAAGCAGTTCTTC
TRBJ1-1	TRBV7-6	NA	NA	15	CASSLEEGGSTEAFF	TGTGCCAGCAGCTTAGAAGAGGGAGGCAGTACTGAAGCTTTCTTT
TRBJ1-2	TRBV19	NA	NA	14	CASNSLDGNYGYTF	TGTGCCAGTAATTCTCTTGACGGAAACTATGGCTACACCTTC
TRBJ2-3	TRBV5-6	TRBD2	NA	16	CASSPGASGRTDTQYF	TGTGCCAGCAGCCCGGGAGCTAGCGGCCGCACAGATACGCAGTATTTT
TRBJ2-1	TRBV27	NA	once	14	CASSRGEVYNEQFF	TGTGCCAGCAGTAGGGGAGAAGTATACAATGAGCAGTTCTTC
TRBJ1-5	TRBV5-8	TRBD1	NA	13	CASTGTGEQPQHF	TGTGCCAGCACCGGTACAGGGGAGCAGCCCCAGCATTTT
TRBJ2-4	TRBV15	NA	few	14	CATSRGEGEDIQYF	TGTGCCACCAGCAGAGGTGAAGGGGAGGACATTCAGTACTTC
TRBJ1-4	TRBV2	NA	NA	14	CASSVEGVNEKLFF	TGTGCCAGCAGTGTGGAGGGGGTGAATGAAAAACTGTTTTTT
TRBJ2-2	TRBV27	NA	NA	12	CASSFNTGELFF	TGTGCCAGCAGTTTCAACACCGGGGAGCTGTTTTTT
TRBJ1-5	TRBV19	TRBD1	NA	14	CASSKTGDRQPQHF	TGTGCCAGTAGCAAAACAGGGGACAGGCAGCCCCAGCATTTT
TRBJ1-2	TRBV28	NA	NA	15	CASREDSFANYGYTF	TGTGCCAGCAGGGAAGACAGCTTCGCAAACTATGGCTACACCTTC
TRBJ2-1	TRBV19	TRBD2	NA	19	CASSIDGGRAGEPDNEQFF	TGTGCCAGTAGTATAGATGGAGGAAGGGCGGGAGAGCCTGACAATGAGCAGTTCTTC
TRBJ2-2	TRBV5-1	NA	NA	14	CASKGTENTGELFF	TGCGCCAGCAAAGGGACGGAGAACACCGGGGAGCTGTTTTTT
TRBJ1-5	TRBV4-2	NA	NA	14	CASSQDPQNQPQHF	TGTGCCAGCAGCCAAGATCCACAGAATCAGCCCCAGCATTTT
TRBJ1-1	TRBV29-1	NA	NA	13	CSVEGTQGTEAFF	TGCAGCGTTGAAGGGACCCAGGGCACTGAAGCTTTCTTT
TRBJ1-3	TRBV6-5	TRBD1	NA	15	CASSYGTGDGNTIYF	TGTGCCAGCAGTTACGGGACAGGGGACGGAAACACCATATATTTT
TRBJ1-5	TRBV6-1	NA	few	13	CASSEVKVQPQHF	TGTGCCAGCAGTGAAGTGAAGGTTCAGCCCCAGCATTTT
TRBJ2-3	TRBV9	TRBD2	NA	15	CASSSPGRGGDTQYF	TGTGCCAGCTCTTCGCCCGGGAGGGGTGGAGATACGCAGTATTTT
TRBJ2-7	TRBV2	NA	NA	14	CASSVKALSGEQYF	TGTGCCAGCAGTGTTAAGGCGCTTAGCGGCGAGCAGTACTTC
TRBJ2-3	TRBV5-6	TRBD2	NA	17	CASSLLLAGDPTDTQYF	TGTGCCAGCAGCTTGTTACTAGCGGGGGACCCCACAGATACGCAGTATTTT
TRBJ1-3	TRBV5-6	NA	NA	15	CASSIGQSSGNTIYF	TGTGCCAGCAGCATTGGACAGTCCTCTGGAAACACCATATATTTT
TRBJ2-3	TRBV28	TRBD2	NA	16	CASSLWGGTLTDTQYF	TGTGCCAGCAGTTTATGGGGAGGGACGTTAACAGATACGCAGTATTTT
TRBJ1-5	TRBV5-6	TRBD1	once	15	CASSYGTGGYQPQHF	TGTGCCAGCAGTTACGGGACAGGGGGCTATCAGCCCCAGCATTTT
TRBJ1-4	TRBV18	NA	NA	15	CASSFTGGTDEKLFF	TGTGCCAGCTCATTCACGGGGGGAACGGATGAAAAACTGTTTTTT
TRBJ2-1	TRBV6-1	TRBD1	once	15	CASSAPGQGYNEQFF	TGTGCCAGCAGTGCTCCGGGACAGGGGTACAATGAGCAGTTCTTC
TRBJ1-4	TRBV5-4	NA	NA	14	CASSQTGLDSELFF	TGTGCCAGCAGCCAGACAGGACTTGACTCTGAACTGTTTTTT
TRBJ1-2	TRBV7-2	TRBD1	once	15	CASSLVEGGANGYTF	TGTGCCAGCAGCTTAGTTGAAGGGGGCGCAAATGGCTACACCTTC
TRBJ2-1	TRBV29-1	TRBD1	NA	13	CSAGQGDFREQFF	TGCAGCGCGGGACAGGGCGACTTTCGGGAGCAGTTCTTC
TRBJ1-4	TRBV6-5	NA	NA	15	CASSYGSLHNEKLFF	TGTGCCAGCAGTTATGGGAGCCTTCATAATGAAAAACTGTTTTTT
TRBJ2-7	TRBV7-2	NA	NA	14	CASSTDYRSYEQYF	TGTGCCAGCAGCACCGACTACCGCTCCTACGAGCAGTACTTC
TRBJ2-2	TRBV7-3	TRBD2	NA	15	CASSRSREESGELFF	TGTGCCAGCAGCCGCTCCCGGGAGGAGAGCGGGGAGCTGTTTTTT
TRBJ2-7	TRBV19	NA	NA	15	CASSIFVGGAYEQYF	TGTGCCAGTAGTATTTTCGTGGGGGGCGCATACGAGCAGTACTTC
TRBJ2-5	TRBV7-3	NA	NA	14	CASSLTPSQETQYF	TGTGCCAGCAGCTTAACCCCTAGCCAAGAGACCCAGTACTTC
TRBJ1-4	TRBV2	NA	many	18	CASSEGGQWSSTNEKLFF	TGTGCCAGCAGTGAAGGTGGGCAGTGGAGTTCAACTAATGAAAAACTGTTTTTT
TRBJ1-1	TRBV7-9	NA	NA	14	CASSLAWQETEAFF	TGTGCCAGCAGCTTAGCGTGGCAGGAGACTGAAGCTTTCTTT
TRBJ2-7	TRBV28	NA	NA	14	CASSWRGLNYEQYF	TGTGCCAGCAGTTGGAGGGGACTTAACTACGAGCAGTACTTC
TRBJ2-1	TRBV4-1	TRBD2	NA	18	CASSQEILAGGPSYEQFF	TGCGCCAGCAGCCAAGAGATCCTAGCGGGAGGGCCCTCCTATGAGCAGTTCTTC
TRBJ1-6	TRBV10-3	TRBD1	NA	14	CAISDGQDNSPLHF	TGTGCCATCAGCGATGGACAGGATAATTCACCCCTCCACTTT
TRBJ2-2	TRBV11-3	NA	once	12	CASSPNTGELFF	TGTGCCAGCAGCCCGAACACCGGGGAGCTGTTTTTT
TRBJ1-1	TRBV7-2	TRBD1	few	14	CASSRDRKNTEAFF	TGTGCCAGCAGCAGGGACAGAAAAAACACTGAAGCTTTCTTT
TRBJ2-2	TRBV6-5	TRBD1	NA	15	CASSLGTANTGELFF	TGTGCCAGCAGCCTAGGGACAGCGAACACCGGGGAGCTGTTTTTT
TRBJ1-1	TRBV7-8	NA	NA	16	CASSLAVVRRNTEAFF	TGTGCCAGCAGCTTAGCTGTCGTGCGAAGGAACACTGAAGCTTTCTTT
TRBJ2-3	TRBV7-8	TRBD2	NA	19	CASSLGTSGGAGSTDTQYF	TGTGCCAGCAGCTTAGGGACTAGCGGGGGGGCCGGGAGCACAGATACGCAGTATTTT
TRBJ1-2	TRBV6-6	TRBD1	NA	15	CASTSTGEGNYGYTF	TGTGCCAGCACCTCGACAGGGGAGGGTAACTATGGCTACACCTTC
TRBJ2-1	TRBV10-3	NA	NA	11	CAISAYNEQFF	TGTGCCATCAGTGCGTACAATGAGCAGTTCTTC
TRBJ2-7	TRBV5-1	TRBD2	NA	15	CASSLGTSGSYEQYF	TGCGCCAGCAGCCTCGGGACTAGCGGGAGCTACGAGCAGTACTTC
TRBJ2-2	TRBV6-1	NA	NA	15	CASSEVRSGQRELFF	TGTGCCAGCAGTGAAGTGAGGTCGGGCCAAAGGGAGCTGTTTTTT
TRBJ1-1	TRBV4-2	NA	few	15	CASSQDSSGIPEAFF	TGTGCCAGCAGCCAGGATAGCTCCGGAATCCCTGAAGCTTTCTTT
TRBJ2-1	TRBV28	TRBD2	NA	15	CASSLTSGGAGEQFF	TGTGCCAGCAGCCTAACTAGCGGGGGGGCCGGTGAGCAGTTCTTC
TRBJ2-2	TRBV19	NA	NA	18	CASSLRTLQVANTGELFF	TGTGCCAGTAGTTTGCGGACCTTACAAGTTGCGAACACCGGGGAGCTGTTTTTT
TRBJ1-2	TRBV18	TRBD1	few	16	CASSPAGQGYNYGYTF	TGTGCCAGCTCACCTGCCGGACAGGGGTATAACTATGGCTACACCTTC
TRBJ2-5	TRBV4-1	NA	NA	16	CASSQEVVRGQETQYF	TGCGCCAGCAGCCAAGAGGTAGTACGGGGACAAGAGACCCAGTACTTC